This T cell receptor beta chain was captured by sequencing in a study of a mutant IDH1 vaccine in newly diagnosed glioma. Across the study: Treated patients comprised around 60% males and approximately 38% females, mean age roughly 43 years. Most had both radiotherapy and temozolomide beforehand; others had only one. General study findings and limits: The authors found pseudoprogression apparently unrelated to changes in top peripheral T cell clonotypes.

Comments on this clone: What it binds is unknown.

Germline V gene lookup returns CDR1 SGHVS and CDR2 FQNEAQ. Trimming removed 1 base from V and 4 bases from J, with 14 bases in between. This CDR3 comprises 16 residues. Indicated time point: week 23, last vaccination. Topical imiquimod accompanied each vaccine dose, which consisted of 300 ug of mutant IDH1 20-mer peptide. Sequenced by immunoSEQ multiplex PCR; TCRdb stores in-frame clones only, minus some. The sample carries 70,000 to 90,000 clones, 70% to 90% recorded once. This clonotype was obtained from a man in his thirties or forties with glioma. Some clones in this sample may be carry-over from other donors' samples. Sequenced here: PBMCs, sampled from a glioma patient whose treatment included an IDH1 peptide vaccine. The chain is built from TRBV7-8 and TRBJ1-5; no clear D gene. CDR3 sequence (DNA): TGTGCCAGCAGCTTAGGATCCGGCAGAAATAATCAGCCCCAGCATTTT. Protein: CASSLGSGRNNQPQHF.